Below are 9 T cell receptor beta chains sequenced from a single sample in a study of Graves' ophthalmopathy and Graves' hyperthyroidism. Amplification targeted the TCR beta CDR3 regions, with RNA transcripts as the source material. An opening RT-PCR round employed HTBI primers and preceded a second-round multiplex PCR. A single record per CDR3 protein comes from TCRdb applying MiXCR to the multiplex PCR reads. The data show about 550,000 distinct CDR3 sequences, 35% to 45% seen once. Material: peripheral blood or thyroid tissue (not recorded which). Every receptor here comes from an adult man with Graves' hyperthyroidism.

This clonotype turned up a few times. The chain's CDR3 is CASAQGRSYEQYF. CDR3 nucleotide sequence: TGTGCTAGTGCACAGGGGCGCTCCTACGAGCAGTACTTC. This chain joins TRBV12-5 and TRBJ2-7; 7 bases map to TRBD1. Trimming removed 7 bases from V and 0 bases from J; junction bases left unmatched: 3. Germline V CDR1 and CDR2: LGHNT, FRNRAP. There are 13 residues in the CDR3.

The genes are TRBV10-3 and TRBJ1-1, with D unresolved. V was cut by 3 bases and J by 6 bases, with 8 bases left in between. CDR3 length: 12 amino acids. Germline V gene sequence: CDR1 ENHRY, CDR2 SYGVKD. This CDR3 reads CAISDYPPEAFF. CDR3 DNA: TGTGCCATCAGTGATTACCCCCCTGAAGCTTTCTTT.

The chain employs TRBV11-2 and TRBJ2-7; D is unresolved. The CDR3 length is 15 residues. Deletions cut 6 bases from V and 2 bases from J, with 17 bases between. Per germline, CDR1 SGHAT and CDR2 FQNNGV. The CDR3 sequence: CASSLKSVEAYEQYF. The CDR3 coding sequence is TGTGCCAGCAGTTTAAAATCGGTGGAAGCCTACGAGCAGTACTTC.

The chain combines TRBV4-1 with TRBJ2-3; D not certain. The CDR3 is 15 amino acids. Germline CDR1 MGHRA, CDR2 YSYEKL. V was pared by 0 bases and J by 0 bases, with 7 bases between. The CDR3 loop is CASSQDIPSTDTQYF. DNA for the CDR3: TGCGCCAGCAGCCAAGATATCCCCAGCACAGATACGCAGTATTTT.

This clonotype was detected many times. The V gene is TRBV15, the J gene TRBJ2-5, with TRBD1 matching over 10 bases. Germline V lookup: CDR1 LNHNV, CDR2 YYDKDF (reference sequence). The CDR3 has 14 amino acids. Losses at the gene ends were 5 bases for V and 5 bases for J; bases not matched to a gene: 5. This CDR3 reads CATSPTGGRETQYF. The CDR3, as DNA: TGTGCCACCAGCCCGACAGGGGGCCGGGAGACCCAGTACTTC.

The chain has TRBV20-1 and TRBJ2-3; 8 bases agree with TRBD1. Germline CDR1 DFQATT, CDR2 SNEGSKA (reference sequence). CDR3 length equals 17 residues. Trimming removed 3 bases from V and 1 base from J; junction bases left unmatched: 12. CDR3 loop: CSARVDRQQGGTDTQYF. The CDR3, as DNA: TGCAGTGCTAGGGTCGACAGGCAACAGGGGGGCACAGATACGCAGTATTTT.

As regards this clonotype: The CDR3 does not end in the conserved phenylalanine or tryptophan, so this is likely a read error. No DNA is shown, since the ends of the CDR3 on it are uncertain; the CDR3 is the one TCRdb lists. The CDR3 loop reads CASSQLKAG. The V and J genes are TRBV7-6 and TRBJ2-7; the table's D gene call, TRBD2, was not cross checked with the DNA. Germline V gene lookup returns CDR1 SGHVS and CDR2 FNYEAQ. The CDR3 adds up to 9 amino acids, both ends counted.

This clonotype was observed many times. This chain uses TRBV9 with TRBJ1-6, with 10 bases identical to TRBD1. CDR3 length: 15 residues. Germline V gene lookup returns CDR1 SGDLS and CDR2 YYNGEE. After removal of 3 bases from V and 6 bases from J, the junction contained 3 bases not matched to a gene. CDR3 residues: CASSEGQGPNSPLHF. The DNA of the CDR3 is TGTGCCAGCAGCGAGGGACAGGGGCCTAATTCACCCCTCCACTTT.

CDR3 amino acids: CASSWAGPTDTQYF. The CDR3 bases are TGCGCCAGCAGCTGGGCAGGGCCCACAGATACGCAGTATTTT. The chain uses TRBV5-1 and TRBJ2-3; a weak D match, TRBD1 (5 bases). CDR3 length: 14 amino acids. Germline V gives CDR1 SGHRS, CDR2 YFSETQ. The V and J ends lost 3 bases and 2 bases respectively, with 10 bases between them.